These 10 T cell receptor beta chains originate from one sample sequenced in a study of tumor and adjacent non-tumor tissue in lung cancer. A modified ARM-PCR protocol with three rounds of nested PCR amplified TCRbeta. TCRdb itself ran the multiplex PCR reads through MiXCR, one entry per CDR3 protein. The sample lists 110,000 or so distinct CDR3 sequences; 75% were seen once. The template was RNA from unsorted bulk tissue. The sequencing input was lung tumor tissue. The receptor set was obtained from an older woman with non-small cell lung cancer.

Concerning this clonotype itself: Germline and junction disagree at one end, which may indicate a read error. This chain uses TRBV4-3 with TRBJ2-7; a weak D match, TRBD1 (5 bases). CDR3 size: 13 residues. Germline assignment: CDR1 LGHNA and CDR2 YSLEER. The CDR3 region is CAGSQGARYEQYF. The CDR3 DNA reads TGCGCCGGCAGTCAAGGGGCGAGGTATGAGCAGTACTTC.

Regarding this clonotype: A read error may produce the germline difference seen at one junction end. The chain is built from TRBV4-2 and TRBJ2-5, with 12 bases identical to TRBD2. This CDR3 is 17 amino acids long. Looked up from germline, CDR1 is LGHNA and CDR2 is YNFKEQ. The chain's CDR3 is CVSSQTPLAGGKVTQYF. CDR3 in DNA: TGTGTCAGCAGCCAAACCCCACTAGCGGGGGGAAAAGTGACCCAGTACTTC.

As regards this clonotype: This may be a read error, as it is one base from a much larger clone. The CDR3 here is CVSRPMYRGTEAFF. CDR3 bases: TGTGTCAGCAGACCTATGTATCGGGGCACTGAAGCTTTCTTT. The rearrangement joins TRBV6-5 to TRBJ1-1; D call uncertain. Germline V gene data show CDR1 as MNHEY and CDR2 as SVGAGI. This CDR3 has 14 residues.

Points on this clonotype: A much larger clone differs by one base, so this may be a read error. The V call is TRBV12-3 or TRBV12-4, the J call TRBJ2-1; 7 bases are shared with TRBD2. With 3 bases clipped from V and 7 bases from J, the junction kept 9 bases outside the gene matches. This CDR3 contains 15 residues. Written as DNA, the CDR3 is TGTGCCAGCAGTTTCTCGGGACTATCCGGGAATGAGCAGTTCTTC. As protein: CASSFSGLSGNEQFF.

This clonotype was seen many times. The chain is built from TRBV20-1 and TRBJ2-3, with D uncertain. Trimming pared 4 bases from V and 1 base from J, leaving 15 bases between. The CDR3 is made up of 15 amino acids. The germline CDR1 and CDR2 sequences are DFQATT and SNEGSKA (reference sequence). The DNA of the CDR3 is TGCAGTGCTAAAATCCGAAGTCCTCGCACAGATACGCAGTATTTT. Amino acids: CSAKIRSPRTDTQYF.

On this clonotype itself: The junction shows a germline mismatch at one end, possibly a read error. The V and J genes are TRBV11-3 and TRBJ1-1; D ambiguous. There are 14 residues in the CDR3. CDR1 SGHNT and CDR2 YENEEA come from the germline V gene. The chain's CDR3 is CSSSPTRRGTETFF. The DNA of the CDR3 is TGTAGCAGCAGCCCGACCAGAAGAGGTACTGAAACTTTCTTT.

Points on this clonotype: With a much larger clone just one base away, this may be a read error. This chain uses TRBV7-8 with TRBJ2-5, with D uncertain. V lost 4 bases, J lost 1 base, and 10 bases lay in between. Germline V gene data show CDR1 as SGHVS and CDR2 as FQNEAQ. The length of the CDR3 is 14 residues. CDR3 nucleotides: TGTGCCAGCAGCTCGTTAGCAATCCAAGAGACCCAGTACTTC. Protein product: CASSSLAIQETQYF.

The rearrangement links TRBV4-1 to TRBJ2-3; TRBD2 agrees at 11 bases. This CDR3 spans 15 amino acids. With V trimmed by 5 bases and J by 1 base, 2 bases remained unmatched. Germline-derived CDR1 and CDR2 are MGHRA and YSYEKL. This chain's CDR3 is CASSGTSGRTDTQYF. The DNA of the CDR3 is TGCGCCAGCAGCGGGACTAGCGGCCGCACAGATACGCAGTATTTT.

As concerns this clonotype: One end of the junction varies from germline; a read error may be responsible. The chain recombines TRBV29-1 with TRBJ2-2; 7 bases agree with TRBD1. From germline, CDR1 is SQVTM and CDR2 ANQGSEA. The CDR3 spans 13 residues. The CDR3 loop reads CSAGTVYTGELFF. The CDR3, as DNA: TGCAGCGCTGGGACAGTATACACCGGGGAGCTATTTTTT.

This clonotype occurred a few times. This clone may be a read error of a much larger clone one base away. J is TRBJ1-5 and V is TRBV12-3 or TRBV12-4, with D possibly TRBD1 on 5 matching bases. The CDR3 consists of 16 residues. The CDR3 loop reads CVSSLGRVAPNQPQHF. The CDR3 bases are TGTGTCAGCAGTTTGGGGCGTGTAGCCCCAAATCAGCCCCAGCATTTT.